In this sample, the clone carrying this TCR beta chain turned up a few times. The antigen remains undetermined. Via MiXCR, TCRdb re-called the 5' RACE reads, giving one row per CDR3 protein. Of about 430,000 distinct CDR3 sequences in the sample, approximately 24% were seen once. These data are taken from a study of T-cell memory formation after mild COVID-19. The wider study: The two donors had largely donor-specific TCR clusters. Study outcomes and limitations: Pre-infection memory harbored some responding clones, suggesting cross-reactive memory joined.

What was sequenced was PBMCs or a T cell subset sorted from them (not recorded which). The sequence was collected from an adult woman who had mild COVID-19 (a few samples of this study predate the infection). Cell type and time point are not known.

CDR3 in DNA: TGTGCCACCAGTGATCCGACAGCCCCCCGCGGACAGGGGTACAATGAGCAGTTCTTC. Protein: CATSDPTAPRGQGYNEQFF. The chain has TRBV24-1 and TRBJ2-1, with 9 bases identical to TRBD1. CDR1 and CDR2 (germline): KGHDR, SFDVKD. J was trimmed by 4 bases and V by 3 bases; bases with no gene match: 15. The CDR3 contains 19 residues.